This T cell receptor beta chain stems from a study of blood T cells in healthy people across ages. This clonotype was detected many times. Its cognate antigen is unknown. Study-level results: For the donors, CMV status was unknown and possibly confounded expanded clonotype changes.

There were healthy Caucasian individuals from Russia, aged roughly 6 to 100, serving as donors. CDR1 and CDR2 from the germline V gene are SGHTA and FQGNSA. The CDR3 spans 15 residues. Trimming left V 1 base short and J 1 base short, with 10 bases between. A second PCR of about 6 to 11 cycles used a sample-barcoded 5' primer and a J-beta primer mix. TCRdb reprocessed the 5' RACE reads via MiXCR and lists one record per CDR3 protein. Here the sample spans hundreds of thousands of distinct CDR3 sequences, about 24% being singletons. Sequenced sample: blood. This chain links TRBV7-2 with TRBJ1-2, with D tentatively TRBD1 (5 bases). This receptor was identified in a man aged 70 or older in good health. The CDR3, as DNA: TGTGCCAGCAGCTTAGGCCCCGGGGGTAACTATGGCTACACCTTC. This sequence encodes CASSLGPGGNYGYTF.